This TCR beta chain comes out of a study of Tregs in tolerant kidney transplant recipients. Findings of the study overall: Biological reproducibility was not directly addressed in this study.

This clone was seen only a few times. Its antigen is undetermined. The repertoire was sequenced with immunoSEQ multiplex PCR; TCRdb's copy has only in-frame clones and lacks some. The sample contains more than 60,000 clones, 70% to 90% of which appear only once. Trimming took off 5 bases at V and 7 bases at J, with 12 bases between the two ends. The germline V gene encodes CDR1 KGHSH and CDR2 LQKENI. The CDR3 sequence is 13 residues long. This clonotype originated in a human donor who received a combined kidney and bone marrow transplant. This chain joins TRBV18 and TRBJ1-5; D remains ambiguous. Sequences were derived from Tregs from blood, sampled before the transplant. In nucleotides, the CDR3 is TGTGCCAGCTCAACGTGGGGAAGGCAGCCCCAGCATTTT. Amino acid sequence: CASSTWGRQPQHF.